The TCR beta chain under discussion was sequenced for a study of blood T cell repertoires in COVID-19. In the study overall: Italy, Spain and the United States were the sources of the convalescent and acute COVID-19 samples. PBMCs, B-cell-depleted T cells, or T cells provided the cDNA or gDNA that made up the material.

This clone is a singleton in its sample. With V trimmed by 0 bases and J by 4 bases, 4 bases remained unmatched. This CDR3 has 15 amino acids. The germline V gene encodes CDR1 SGDLS and CDR2 YYNGEE. Per the authors' pipeline: The assay estimated nucleated cells by amplifying reference gene primers. Only in-frame clones appear in the TCRdb table, and some are missing; sequencing was by immunoSEQ multiplex PCR. V, J and clone size reflect that table, while D and trimming were determined from the DNA. Among roughly 120,000 clones listed, approximately 80% were seen once. The clonotype was recovered from a man in his forties or fifties with acute or convalescent COVID-19. Sequenced material: peripheral blood. This chain connects TRBV9 to TRBJ1-3, with 7 bases matching TRBD1. The CDR3, as DNA: TGTGCCAGCAGCGTAGGACAAGGGGGCGGAAACACCATATATTTT. Its protein product is CASSVGQGGGNTIYF.